Each of the 26 T cell receptor beta chains below was sequenced from the same sample in a study of OX40 agonist ivuxolimab in advanced cancers. Using immunoSEQ multiplex PCR, the repertoire was profiled, and TCRdb retains in-frame clones only, with some absent. The table includes 60,000 to 90,000 clones, approximately 78% detected once. The specimen was CD4+ or CD8+ T cells sorted from blood, collected in a trial of the OX40 agonist ivuxolimab. These receptors were collected from an adult with an advanced solid tumor such as melanoma, head and neck, liver or kidney cancer.

The V call is TRBV2, the J call TRBJ2-5, with TRBD2 identical over 7 bases. The length of the CDR3 is 14 residues. Germline values: CDR1 SNHLY, CDR2 FYNNEI. J lost 5 bases, V lost 2 bases, and 5 bases had no gene match. This CDR3 is CASSERRGGETQYF. DNA for the CDR3: TGTGCCAGCAGTGAACGCCGGGGAGGGGAGACCCAGTACTTC.

J is TRBJ1-1 and V is TRBV18, with D maybe TRBD1 (5 bases). The germline V gene has CDR1 KGHSH and CDR2 LQKENI. The CDR3 is 13 residues long. Trimming took off 2 bases at V and 5 bases at J, with 9 bases between the two ends. For the CDR3, the DNA is TGTGCCAGCTCACCAGGGGAGGGGACTGAAGCTTTCTTT. Translating gives CASSPGEGTEAFF.

The chain is built from TRBV27 and TRBJ2-7; D possibly uses TRBD1 or TRBD2 (5 bases each). Per the germline V gene, CDR1 is MNHEY and CDR2 is SMNVEV (reference sequence). This CDR3 has 14 residues. V gave up 2 bases and J gave up 0 bases, with 8 bases separating them. CDR3 DNA: TGTGCCAGCAGTTTAAAGAGGGGCTCCTACGAGCAGTACTTC. This sequence encodes CASSLKRGSYEQYF.

The rearrangement joins TRBV18 to TRBJ2-3; 9 bases line up with TRBD2. V lost 4 bases and J lost 2; bases outside the gene matches: 4. Germline CDR1 KGHSH, CDR2 LQKENI. The CDR3 has 15 amino acids. DNA for the CDR3: TGTGCCAGCTCACGAAGGACTAGCGACACAGATACGCAGTATTTT. Translated: CASSRRTSDTDTQYF.

V and J are TRBV25-1 and TRBJ2-1; TRBD2 aligns across 16 bases. The trim removed 3 bases at V and 15 bases at J, leaving 14 bases unmatched. CDR3 length: 17 residues. Germline assignment: CDR1 MGHDK and CDR2 SYGVNS. This CDR3 is CASSENDPGLAGGRPFF. The CDR3 region has the DNA TGTGCCAGCAGTGAGAATGACCCGGGACTAGCGGGGGGGAGGCCGTTCTTC.

This chain links TRBV7-9 with TRBJ1-4; tentative D call: TRBD1 (5 bases). The CDR3 consists of 18 residues. Per germline, CDR1 SEHNR and CDR2 FQNEAQ (reference sequence). The V gene lost 3 bases and the J gene lost 3 bases, with 20 bases spanning the gap. The CDR3 nucleotides read TGTGCCAGCAGCTTGGGACCGGCCTGGGGGTCAGCTAATGAAAAACTGTTTTTT. Translation gives CASSLGPAWGSANEKLFF.

As for this clone: It is unclear where the CDR3 begins or ends on the DNA, so no DNA is shown, and the CDR3 is as TCRdb lists it. The chain links TRBV5-4 to TRBJ1-2. The CDR3 is made up of 15 amino acids, end residues included. Germline V CDR1 and CDR2: SGHNT, YYREEE (reference sequence). The CDR3 spells CASSLAFGAGYGYTF.

This clone is medium-sized in the sample. J is TRBJ2-6 and V is TRBV4-3, with D uncertain. V shed 0 bases and J shed 0 bases, with 6 bases lying between them. The germline V gene has CDR1 LGHNA and CDR2 YSLEER. The CDR3 length is 16 residues. The CDR3 loop reads CASSQEASSGANVLTF. The CDR3 DNA follows: TGCGCCAGCAGCCAAGAGGCGAGCTCTGGGGCCAACGTCCTGACTTTC.

In DNA form, the CDR3 reads TGTGCCAGCAGGCCTACCGGGACAGGCCCCTACGAGCAGTACTTC. It codes for CASRPTGTGPYEQYF. This chain joins TRBV6-1 and TRBJ2-7; 8 nucleotides agree with TRBD1. The trim removed 6 bases at V and 2 bases at J, leaving 9 bases unmatched. Germline CDR1 MNHNS, CDR2 SASEGT. The length of the CDR3 is 15 residues.

The rearrangement joins TRBV4-1 to TRBJ2-5; the D is unclear. Trimming took 3 bases from V and 4 from J, leaving 6 bases between them. The CDR3 loop spans 12 amino acids. CDR1 and CDR2 (germline): MGHRA, YSYEKL. The CDR3 is CASSHLLETQYF. The CDR3 DNA reads TGCGCCAGCAGCCACTTACTAGAGACCCAGTACTTC.

CDR3 in DNA: TGTGCCAGCTCACCCATGACAGTGGGCTCTAACTATGGCTACACCTTC. The encoded protein is CASSPMTVGSNYGYTF. The genes are TRBV18 and TRBJ1-2; D is possibly TRBD1 (5 bases). V lost 3 bases and J 0 bases, leaving 14 bases between the germline ends. This CDR3 region has 16 residues. Germline CDR1 and CDR2: KGHSH and LQKENI.

CDR3 protein: CAIARNGEGTQYF. The DNA for the CDR3 is TGTGCCATCGCAAGAAATGGTGAAGGTACGCAGTATTTT. The V and J genes are TRBV19 and TRBJ2-3; unclear D gene. The CDR3 length is 13 residues. The V end was cut by 10 bases, the J end by 8 bases, with 19 bases between. CDR1 is LNHDA, CDR2 SQIVND, per germline (reference sequence).

CDR3 bases: TGTGCCAGCAGTGATCATGGACAGGGGGATCAGCCCCAGCATTTT. It encodes CASSDHGQGDQPQHF. V and J are TRBV2 and TRBJ1-5; 10 bases are a match to TRBD1. The J segment lost 5 bases and the V segment lost 3 bases, leaving 4 bases of the junction unmatched. The length of the CDR3 is 15 residues. Germline loops: CDR1 SNHLY, CDR2 FYNNEI. The complete variable domain, with remaining parts taken from reference TRBV2 and TRBJ1-5, reads EPEVTQTPSHQVTQMGQEVILRCVPISNHLYFYWYRQILGQKVEFLVSFYNNEISEKSEIFDDQFSVERPDGSNFTLKIRSTKLEDSAMYFCASSDHGQGDQPQHFGDGTRLSIL.

The chain couples TRBV5-1 to TRBJ1-2; 12 bases are shared with TRBD1. Looked up from germline, CDR1 is SGHRS and CDR2 is YFSETQ. The CDR3 consists of 16 residues. With V trimmed by 5 bases and J by 7 bases, 12 bases remained unmatched. CDR3 amino acids: CASRPTGTGGAGGYTF. CDR3 DNA sequence: TGCGCCAGCAGACCCACCGGGACAGGGGGCGCAGGTGGCTACACCTTC.

CDR3 bases: TGTGCCAGCAGTGAAGACGTGACAGGGACTCAGCCCCAGCATTTT. It translates to CASSEDVTGTQPQHF. J is TRBJ1-5 and V is TRBV2, with 7 bases identical to TRBD1. The germline CDR1 and CDR2 sequences are SNHLY and FYNNEI. The CDR3 consists of 15 residues. Losses at the gene ends were 1 base for V and 6 bases for J; bases not matched to a gene: 6.

The V gene is TRBV18, the J gene TRBJ2-5; TRBD2 agrees at 7 bases. This CDR3 is 13 amino acids long. The ends lost 6 bases at V and 5 bases at J; junction bases unmatched: 6. Germline CDR1 reads KGHSH; CDR2 reads LQKENI. For the CDR3, the DNA is TGTGCCAGCTCCCAGGGACTATTGGAGACCCAGTACTTC. This sequence encodes CASSQGLLETQYF.

This chain joins TRBV19 and TRBJ2-5; TRBD1 matches 9 bases. Looked up from germline, CDR1 is LNHDA and CDR2 is SQIVND (reference sequence). CDR3 length equals 14 residues. J gave up 5 bases and V 2 bases, and 3 bases lay outside the gene matches. The DNA of the CDR3 is TGTGCCAGTAGTATAACAGGGGGCGGTGAGACCCAGTACTTC. This encodes CASSITGGGETQYF.

The rearrangement joins TRBV7-9 to TRBJ1-1, with no clear D. Germline V lookup: CDR1 SEHNR, CDR2 FQNEAQ (reference sequence). Trimming removed 6 bases from V and 1 base from J, with 21 bases in between. This CDR3 has 17 residues. In DNA, the CDR3 is TGTGCCAGCAGTCCCAGCGGTCTGCGGGCGAGGAACACTGAAGCTTTCTTT. Its translation is CASSPSGLRARNTEAFF.

The gene calls are TRBV6-5 and TRBJ2-1; D remains unclear. V lost 0 bases to trimming and J lost 0 bases, with 6 bases between them. The CDR3 contains 15 residues. Germline loops: CDR1 MNHEY, CDR2 SVGAGI. The CDR3 sequence: CASSYSIASYNEQFF. For the CDR3, the DNA is TGTGCCAGCAGTTACTCGATAGCCTCCTACAATGAGCAGTTCTTC.

The chain links TRBV6-4 to TRBJ2-1, with D perhaps being TRBD1 or TRBD2 (5 bases each). Germline V lookup: CDR1 MRHNA, CDR2 SNTAGT. The CDR3 is 15 residues long. The V end was cut by 3 bases, the J end by 2 bases, with 11 bases between. The CDR3 reads CASSEVRDAYNEQFF. In nucleotides, the CDR3 is TGTGCCAGCAGTGAGGTGAGGGACGCCTACAATGAGCAGTTCTTC.

The sample holds one count of this clone. The rearrangement joins TRBV5-5 to TRBJ1-3, with D perhaps TRBD1 (5 bases). This CDR3 has 15 amino acids. Germline CDR1 and CDR2: SGHKS and YYEKEE (reference sequence). Deletions cut 4 bases from V and 4 bases from J, with 15 bases between. CDR3 DNA: TGTGCCAGCAGCAAACGACAGCTGGAGGGAAACACCATATATTTT. This codes for CASSKRQLEGNTIYF.

V and J are TRBV11-1 and TRBJ2-3; D gene ambiguous. This CDR3 region has 14 residues. Germline-derived CDR1 and CDR2 are SGHAT and FQDESV (reference sequence). Trimming removed 6 bases at V and 2 bases at J, with 12 bases between. CDR3 protein: CASSSGRTTDTQYF. The CDR3 coding sequence is TGTGCCAGCAGTTCTGGACGGACCACAGATACGCAGTATTTT. The whole variable domain, remainder taken from reference TRBV11-1 and TRBJ2-3, is EAEVAQSPRYKITEKSQAVAFWCDPISGHATLYWYRQILGQGPELLVQFQDESVVDDSQLPKDRFSAERLKGVDSTLKIQPAELGDSAMYLCASSSGRTTDTQYFGPGTRLTVL.

The chain joins TRBV18 to TRBJ1-6; the match to TRBD1 covers 7 bases. V was pared by 3 bases and J by 9 bases, with 8 bases of the junction left unmatched. Germline lookup yields CDR1 KGHSH and CDR2 LQKENI. The CDR3 length is 15 residues. The CDR3 here is CASSPPRGGGSPLHF. The CDR3 nucleotides read TGTGCCAGCTCACCGCCAAGAGGGGGCGGTTCACCCCTCCACTTT. The full variable domain, with the rest looked up from reference TRBV18 and TRBJ1-6, is NAGVMQNPRHLVRRRGQEARLRCSPMKGHSHVYWYRQLPEEGLKFMVYLQKENIIDESGMPKERFSAEFPKEGPSILRIQQVVRGDSAAYFCASSPPRGGGSPLHFGNGTRLTVT.

This chain connects TRBV7-2 to TRBJ2-5, with a possible D match to TRBD2 (6 bases). From germline, CDR1 is SGHTA and CDR2 FQGNSA. Trimming removed 2 bases at V and 11 bases at J, with 21 bases between. The CDR3 runs 15 residues. CDR3 sequence reads: CASSLLPNPSGEQYF. The CDR3 bases are TGTGCCAGCAGCTTATTGCCCAACCCCTCGGGAGAGCAGTACTTC.

The CDR3 protein is CASSLGLFEKLFF. DNA for the CDR3: TGTGCCAGCAGCCTCGGACTTTTTGAAAAACTGTTTTTT. V gene TRBV25-1 combines with J gene TRBJ1-4; D remains ambiguous. The V and J ends lost 6 bases and 7 bases respectively, with 12 bases between them. The CDR3 length is 13 residues. CDR1 and CDR2 from the germline V gene are MGHDK and SYGVNS.

The CDR3 coding sequence is TGTGCCAGTAGTATAGCGGCCACTCGGGCCAACGTCCTGACTTTC. Translated: CASSIAATRANVLTF. The chain links TRBV19 to TRBJ2-6; no clear D. The CDR3 has 15 amino acids. The germline CDR1 and CDR2 sequences are LNHDA and SQIVND (reference sequence). The ends were cut back, 1 base at V and 5 bases at J, with 9 bases in the middle.